Listed below are T cell receptor beta chains from one sample, sequenced in a study of CXCR3-negative and CXCR3-positive naive CD8 T cells. For each CDR3 protein, TCRdb gives one entry from its re-call of the 5' RACE reads, without DNA. The sample data list around 66,000 distinct CDR3 sequences. The material sequenced was naive CXCR3+ CD8+ T cells from blood. These receptors all come from a human donor in good health. Some clones in this sample may be carry-over from other donors' samples. The CDR3 runs from the conserved cysteine through the conserved F or W. Size is stated for part of the rows, as once, few or many counts, or as a class when the clone is expanded.

>-|TRBJ1-1|TRBV7-3
CASSLTFVAEAFF
>-|TRBJ2-7|TRBV6-2/TRBV6-3
CASVNPGQASYEQYF
>-|TRBJ2-2|TRBV7-8
CASSRSGQGNTGELFF
>-|TRBJ2-3|TRBV14
CASSKRVITSTDTQYF
>-|TRBJ2-7|TRBV29-1
CSVYHATSGDPIEQYF
>-|TRBJ2-3|TRBV14
CASSRDRSSTDTQYF
>-|TRBJ2-3|TRBV2
CASRVEVAGVGTDTQYF
>-|TRBJ1-1|TRBV7-9
CASSLVQGRTEAFF
>-|TRBJ2-7|TRBV14
CASSPNYEQYF
>-|TRBJ2-7|TRBV28
CASSSIRTSYEQYF
>-|TRBJ1-4|TRBV12-3/TRBV12-4
CASSFDPAATNEKLFF
>-|TRBJ2-1|TRBV6-6
CASTEGAAPYNEQFF
>-|TRBJ2-3|TRBV6-4
CASSDSPDGTDTQYF
>-|TRBJ2-2|TRBV6-5
CASSYLRGAGAGELFF
>-|TRBJ1-1|TRBV29-1
CSVELGENTEAFF
>-|TRBJ2-2|TRBV14
CASSQVRDPGELFF
>-|TRBJ2-1|TRBV5-6
CASSLARDRGHDEQFF
>-|TRBJ2-7|TRBV13
CASSPLPGEQYF
>-|TRBJ2-7|TRBV15
CAAGDRENEQYF
>-|TRBJ2-5|TRBV15
CATSTRFQETQYF
>-|TRBJ1-2|TRBV15
CATEEGGGYGYTF
>-|TRBJ2-7|TRBV13
CASSFGQGPDEQYF
>-|TRBJ2-1|TRBV29-1
CSVRPASSYNEQFF
>medium-sized|TRBJ2-1|TRBV2
CAILSGFYNEQFF
>-|TRBJ2-2|TRBV29-1
CSVDRGLNGELFF
>-|TRBJ2-2|TRBV6-5
CASSYGLAGAQDTGELFF
>-|TRBJ1-1|TRBV30
CAWSVGPEGTEAFF
>-|TRBJ2-1|TRBV11-3
CASSSSWNEQFF
>-|TRBJ1-5|TRBV7-9
CASSLAGDHPQHF
>-|TRBJ1-1|TRBV29-1
CSAEGDMNTEAFF
>-|TRBJ2-7|TRBV6-5
CASGQGSTYEQYF
>-|TRBJ1-2|TRBV4-3
CASSQDLTGPGEGYTF
>-|TRBJ1-5|TRBV7-9
CASSLDGGTQPQHF
>-|TRBJ2-3|TRBV28
CASSLGQLKTDTQYF
>-|TRBJ1-2|TRBV28
CATERRQGAMGYGYTF
>-|TRBJ2-7|TRBV28
CASSDRASEQYF
>-|TRBJ1-3|TRBV7-9
CASSLVLPGTTIYF
>-|TRBJ2-3|TRBV7-9
CASSLGQAAGDTQYF
>-|TRBJ1-4|TRBV5-6
CASSTHLGAQPNEKLFF
>-|TRBJ2-2|TRBV28
CASSLGTSVWELFF
>-|TRBJ2-7|TRBV5-6
CASSPTGGRSYEQYF
>-|TRBJ2-2|TRBV7-9
CASSSRMAPGELFF
>-|TRBJ2-7|TRBV2
CASSGTSSGLAAYEQYF
>-|TRBJ1-2|TRBV6-6
CASSAGQGDNYGYTF
>-|TRBJ2-7|TRBV7-3
CASSLMGGDYEQYF
>-|TRBJ2-2|TRBV11-2
CASSYSVETGGRTGELFF
>-|TRBJ1-2|TRBV29-1
CSVDLSLNYGYTF
>-|TRBJ2-1|TRBV24-1
CATSGTSGDNEQFF
>-|TRBJ2-7|TRBV7-2
CASSFETDEQYF
>-|TRBJ2-2|TRBV27
CASSFLSGSYTGELFF
>-|TRBJ1-1|TRBV27
CASSARDSTPSTEAFF
>-|TRBJ2-7|TRBV4-1
CASSQPGTGYKQYF
>-|TRBJ2-1|TRBV2
CASTLDTLRNEQFF
>-|TRBJ2-1|TRBV7-2
CASSLEGISYNEQFF
>-|TRBJ2-7|TRBV29-1
CSVEVAGRGDEQYF